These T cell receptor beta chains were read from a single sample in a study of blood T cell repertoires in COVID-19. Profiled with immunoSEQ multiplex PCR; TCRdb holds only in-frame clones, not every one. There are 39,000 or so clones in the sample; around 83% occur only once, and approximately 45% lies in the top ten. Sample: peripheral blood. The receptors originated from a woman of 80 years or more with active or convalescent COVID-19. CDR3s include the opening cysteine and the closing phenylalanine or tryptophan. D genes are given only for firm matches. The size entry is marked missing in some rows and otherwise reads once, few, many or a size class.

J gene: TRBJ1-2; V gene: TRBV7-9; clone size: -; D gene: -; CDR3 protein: CASSLSSGTPQF; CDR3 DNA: TGTGCCAGCAGCTTATCCTCTGGGACACCTCAATTC
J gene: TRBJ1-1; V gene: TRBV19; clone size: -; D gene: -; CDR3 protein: CASSVVPRGNTEAFF; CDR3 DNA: TGTGCCAGTAGTGTTGTCCCCCGGGGGAACACTGAAGCTTTCTTT
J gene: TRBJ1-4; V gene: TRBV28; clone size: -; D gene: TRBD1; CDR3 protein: CASSLRGGGFNEKLFF; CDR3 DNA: TGTGCCAGCAGTTTAAGAGGGGGCGGTTTTAATGAAAAACTGTTTTTT
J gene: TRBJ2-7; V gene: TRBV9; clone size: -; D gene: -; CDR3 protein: CASSVGGESSYEQYF; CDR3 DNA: TGTGCCAGCAGCGTAGGTGGAGAAAGCTCCTACGAGCAGTACTTC
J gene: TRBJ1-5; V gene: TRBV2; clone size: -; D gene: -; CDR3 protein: CASSEVRGSWQPQHF; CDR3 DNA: TGTGCCAGCAGTGAAGTCAGGGGCTCATGGCAGCCCCAGCATTTT
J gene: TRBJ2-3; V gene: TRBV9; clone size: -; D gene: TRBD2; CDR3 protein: CASSKGTSGRTDTQYF; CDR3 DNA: TGTGCCAGCAGCAAAGGGACTAGCGGACGCACAGATACGCAGTATTTT
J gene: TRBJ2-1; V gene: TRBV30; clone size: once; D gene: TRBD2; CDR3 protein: CAWTKLASGAYNEQFF; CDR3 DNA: TGTGCCTGGACGAAATTGGCTAGCGGGGCTTACAATGAGCAGTTCTTC
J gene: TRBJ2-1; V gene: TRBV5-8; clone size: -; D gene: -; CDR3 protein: CASSTDGSSYNEQFF; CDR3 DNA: TGTGCCAGCAGTACAGACGGGAGCTCCTACAATGAGCAGTTCTTC
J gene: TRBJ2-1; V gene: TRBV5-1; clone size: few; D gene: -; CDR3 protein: CASSSDNYNEQFF; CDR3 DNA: TGCGCCAGCAGCTCAGACAACTACAATGAGCAGTTCTTC
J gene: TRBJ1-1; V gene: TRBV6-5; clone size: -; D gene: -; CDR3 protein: CASSLYREMNTEAFF; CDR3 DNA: TGTGCCAGCAGTTTGTACAGGGAGATGAACACTGAAGCTTTCTTT
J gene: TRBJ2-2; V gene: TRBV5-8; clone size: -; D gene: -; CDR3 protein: CASSLAPGRTERRELFF; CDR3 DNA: TGTGCCAGCAGCTTGGCGCCAGGGCGGACCGAACGCCGGGAGCTGTTTTTT
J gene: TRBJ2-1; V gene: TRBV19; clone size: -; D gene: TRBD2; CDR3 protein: CASSLLAGGGNEQFF; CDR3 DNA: TGTGCCAGTAGTCTACTAGCGGGAGGGGGCAATGAGCAGTTCTTC
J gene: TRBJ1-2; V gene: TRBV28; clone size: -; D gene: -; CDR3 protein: CASSPGQNFNYGYTF; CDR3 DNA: TGTGCCAGCAGTCCCGGACAGAACTTTAACTATGGCTACACCTTC
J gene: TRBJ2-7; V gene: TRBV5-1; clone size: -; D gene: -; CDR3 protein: CASSLENNVYEQYF; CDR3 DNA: TGCGCCAGCAGCTTGGAAAACAACGTTTACGAGCAGTACTTC
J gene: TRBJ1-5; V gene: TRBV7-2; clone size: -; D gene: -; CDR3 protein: CASSLGFSGAKPQHF; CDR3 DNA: TGTGCCAGCAGCTTAGGTTTTTCAGGGGCGAAGCCCCAGCATTTT
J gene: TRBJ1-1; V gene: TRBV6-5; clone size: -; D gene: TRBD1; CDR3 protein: CASSYSRGLPEAFF; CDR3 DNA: TGTGCCAGCAGTTACTCGAGGGGGCTCCCTGAAGCTTTCTTT
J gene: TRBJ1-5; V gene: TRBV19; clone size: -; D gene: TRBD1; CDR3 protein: CASITAGTGVNQPQHF; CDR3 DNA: TGTGCCAGTATTACAGCCGGGACAGGGGTCAATCAGCCCCAGCATTTT
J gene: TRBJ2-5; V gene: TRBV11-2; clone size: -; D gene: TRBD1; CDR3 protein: CASSSSTGTETQYF; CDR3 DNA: TGTGCCAGCAGCTCCTCGACAGGGACAGAGACCCAGTACTTC
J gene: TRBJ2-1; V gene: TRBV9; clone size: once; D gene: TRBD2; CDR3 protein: CASSVARSRLAGGVEQFF; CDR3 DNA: TGTGCCAGCAGCGTAGCTAGATCTCGGCTAGCGGGAGGGGTTGAGCAGTTCTTC
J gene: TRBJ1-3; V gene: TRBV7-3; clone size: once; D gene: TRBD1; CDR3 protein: CASSLTGAGNTIYF; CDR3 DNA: TGTGCCAGCAGCCTTACAGGGGCCGGAAACACCATATATTTT
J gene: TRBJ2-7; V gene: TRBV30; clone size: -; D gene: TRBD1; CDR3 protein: CAWRDRGSYEQYF; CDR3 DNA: TGTGCCTGGAGGGACAGGGGCTCCTACGAGCAGTACTTC
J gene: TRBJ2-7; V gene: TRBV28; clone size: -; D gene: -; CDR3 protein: CASSFLGPGGYYEQYF; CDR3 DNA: TGTGCCAGCAGTTTTTTAGGCCCCGGGGGTTACTACGAGCAGTACTTC
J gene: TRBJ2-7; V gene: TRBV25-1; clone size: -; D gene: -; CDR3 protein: CASTSQASYEQYF; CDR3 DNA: TGTGCCAGCACCAGTCAGGCATCCTACGAGCAGTACTTC
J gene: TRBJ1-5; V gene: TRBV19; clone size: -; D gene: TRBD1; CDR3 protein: CASRSTGNKGQPQHF; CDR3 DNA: TGTGCCAGTAGATCGACAGGGAATAAAGGTCAGCCCCAGCATTTT
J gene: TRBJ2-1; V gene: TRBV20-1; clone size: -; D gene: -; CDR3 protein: CSANRVNEQFF; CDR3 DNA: TGCAGTGCTAACAGGGTGAATGAGCAGTTCTTC
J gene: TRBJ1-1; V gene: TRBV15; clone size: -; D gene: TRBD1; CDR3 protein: CATSRLTGENTEAFF; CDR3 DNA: TGTGCCACCAGCAGATTGACAGGGGAGAACACTGAAGCTTTCTTT
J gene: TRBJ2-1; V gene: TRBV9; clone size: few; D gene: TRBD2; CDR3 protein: CASSVTAGGRTGEQFF; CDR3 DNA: TGTGCCAGCAGCGTAACAGCGGGAGGGCGCACAGGTGAGCAGTTCTTC
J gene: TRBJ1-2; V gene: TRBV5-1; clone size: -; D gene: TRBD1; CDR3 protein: CASSFSTPGQGDGYTF; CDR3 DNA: TGCGCCAGCAGCTTTTCTACCCCGGGACAGGGTGATGGCTACACCTTC
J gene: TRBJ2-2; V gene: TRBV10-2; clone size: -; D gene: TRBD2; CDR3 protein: CASSDSGRVAGELFF; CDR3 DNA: TGCGCCAGCAGTGATAGCGGGAGGGTCGCCGGGGAGCTGTTTTTT
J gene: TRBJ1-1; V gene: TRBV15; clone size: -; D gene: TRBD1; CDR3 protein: CATSRDPGQGGTEAFF; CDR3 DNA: TGTGCCACCAGCAGAGATCCGGGACAGGGAGGAACTGAAGCTTTCTTT
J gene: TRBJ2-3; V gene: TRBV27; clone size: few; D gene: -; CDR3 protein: CASSSVVRGYTDTQYF; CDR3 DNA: TGTGCCAGCAGTTCCGTAGTCAGGGGTTACACAGATACGCAGTATTTT
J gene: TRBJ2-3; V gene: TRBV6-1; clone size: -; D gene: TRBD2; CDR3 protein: CASREKRAGGPFTQYF; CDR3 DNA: TGTGCCAGCAGAGAAAAGAGAGCGGGAGGCCCATTTACGCAGTATTTT
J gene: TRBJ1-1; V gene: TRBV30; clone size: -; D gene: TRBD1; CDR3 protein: CAWDRGGTEAFF; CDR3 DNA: TGTGCCTGGGACAGGGGGGGCACTGAAGCTTTCTTT
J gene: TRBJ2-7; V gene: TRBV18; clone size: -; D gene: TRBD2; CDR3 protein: CASSTGTSGAEQYF; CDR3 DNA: TGTGCCAGCTCAACCGGGACTAGTGGGGCCGAGCAGTACTTC
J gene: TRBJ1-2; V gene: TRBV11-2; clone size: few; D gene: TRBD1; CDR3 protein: CASSSRQGRGYTF; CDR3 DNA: TGTGCCAGCAGCTCCCGACAGGGTAGAGGCTACACCTTC
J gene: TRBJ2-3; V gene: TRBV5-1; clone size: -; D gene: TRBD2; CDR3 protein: CASSAGLVRTDTQYF; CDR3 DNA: TGCGCCAGCAGCGCGGGACTAGTACGCACAGATACGCAGTATTTT
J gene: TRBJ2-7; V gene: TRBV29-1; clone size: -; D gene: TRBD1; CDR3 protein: CSVADRDRTYEQYF; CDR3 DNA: TGCAGCGTTGCAGATAGGGACAGGACCTACGAGCAGTACTTC
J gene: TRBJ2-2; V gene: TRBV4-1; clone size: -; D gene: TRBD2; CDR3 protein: CASSQGVAGGGTGELFF; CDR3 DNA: TGCGCCAGCAGCCAAGGCGTAGCGGGAGGGGGCACCGGGGAGCTGTTTTTT
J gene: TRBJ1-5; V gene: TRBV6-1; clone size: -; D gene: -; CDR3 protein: CASREGPYQPQHF; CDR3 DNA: TGTGCCAGCAGAGAAGGGCCTTATCAGCCCCAGCATTTT
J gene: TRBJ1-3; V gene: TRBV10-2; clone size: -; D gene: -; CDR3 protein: CASSESTGNTIYF; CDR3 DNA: TGCGCCAGCAGTGAGTCTACTGGAAACACCATATATTTT
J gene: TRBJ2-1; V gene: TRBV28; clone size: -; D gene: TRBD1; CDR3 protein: CASSLVGTGVDNEQFF; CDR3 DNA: TGTGCCAGCAGTCTTGTCGGGACAGGGGTGGACAATGAGCAGTTCTTC
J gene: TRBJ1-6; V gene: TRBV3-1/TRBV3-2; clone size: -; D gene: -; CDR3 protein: CASSQVYGQRNSPLHF; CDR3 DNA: TGTGCCAGCAGCCAAGTTTACGGACAGCGGAATTCACCCCTCCACTTT
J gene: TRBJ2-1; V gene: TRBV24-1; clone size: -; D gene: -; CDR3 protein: CATSEAGQYNEQFF; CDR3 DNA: TGTGCCACCAGTGAGGCAGGACAGTACAATGAGCAGTTCTTC
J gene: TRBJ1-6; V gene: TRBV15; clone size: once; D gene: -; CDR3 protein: CATSGGDSPLHF; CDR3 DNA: TGTGCCACCAGCGGGGGGGATTCACCCCTCCACTTT
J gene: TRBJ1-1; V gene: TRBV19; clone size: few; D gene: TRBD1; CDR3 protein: CASSILRGQGRAFF; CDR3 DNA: TGTGCCAGTAGTATCCTCCGGGGACAGGGGAGAGCTTTCTTT
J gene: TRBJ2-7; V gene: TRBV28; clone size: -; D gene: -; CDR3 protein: CASSRTAVLSYEQYF; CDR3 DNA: TGTGCCAGCAGTAGGACAGCAGTTCTCTCCTACGAGCAGTACTTC
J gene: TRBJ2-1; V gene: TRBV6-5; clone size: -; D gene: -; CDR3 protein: CASSYSRRGEQFF; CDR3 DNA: TGTGCCAGCAGTTACAGCCGGAGAGGTGAGCAGTTCTTC
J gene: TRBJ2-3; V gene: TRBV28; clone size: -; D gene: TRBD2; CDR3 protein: CASTGTTTDTQYF; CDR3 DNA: TGTGCCAGCACCGGGACTACCACAGATACGCAGTATTTT
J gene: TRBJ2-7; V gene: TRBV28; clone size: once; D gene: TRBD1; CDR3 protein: CASSSQGQGAVYEQYF; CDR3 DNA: TGTGCCAGCAGTTCTCAAGGACAGGGGGCTGTTTACGAGCAGTACTTC
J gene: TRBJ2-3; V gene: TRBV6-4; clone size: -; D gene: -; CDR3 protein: CASSSGSTDTQYF; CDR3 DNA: TGTGCCAGCAGTAGCGGGAGCACAGATACGCAGTATTTT
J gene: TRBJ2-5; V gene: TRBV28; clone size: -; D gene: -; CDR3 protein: CASSPYRSGTQYF; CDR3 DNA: TGTGCCAGCAGTCCTTATAGATCGGGGACCCAGTACTTC
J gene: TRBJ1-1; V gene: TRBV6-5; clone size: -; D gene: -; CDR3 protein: CASPAPLTENTEAFF; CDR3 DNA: TGTGCCAGCCCCGCGCCCTTGACAGAGAACACTGAAGCTTTCTTT
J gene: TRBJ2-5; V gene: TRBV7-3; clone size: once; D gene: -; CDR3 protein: CASSPQGGETQYF; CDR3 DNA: TGTGCCAGCAGCCCACAGGGGGGGGAGACCCAGTACTTC
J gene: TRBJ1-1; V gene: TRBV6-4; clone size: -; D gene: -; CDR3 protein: CASSVGAGTEAFF; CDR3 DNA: TGTGCCAGCAGTGTGGGCGCGGGCACTGAAGCTTTCTTT